This TCR beta chain was documented in a study of CD8 T cells in Susac syndrome. General study results and limits: The authors acknowledged that the study's TCR sequencing and HLA analysis involved relatively few individuals.

Points on this clonotype: Its antigen is unknown.

It was treatment-naive patients with stable or active relapsing-remitting disease who made up the multiple sclerosis controls. The TEMRA cells underwent FACS enrichment, while the CD8+ and CD4+ T cells underwent negative isolation. A quantity of about 0.5 to 1 ug RNA underwent reverse transcription using random hexamers. The authors amplified TCR beta CDR3 across 54 Vbeta and 13 Jbeta using immunoSEQ multiplex PCR. Using its own MiXCR run on the immunoSEQ multiplex PCR reads, TCRdb lists one record per CDR3 protein. The table records fewer than 350,000 distinct CDR3 sequences, approximately 90% of them present only once. The CDR3 totals 13 residues. V lost 10 bases and J lost 7, with 16 bases in between.

V and J are TRBV12-3 or TRBV12-4 and TRBJ1-4; D may be TRBD1 (5 bases). The receptor was isolated from a human donor with multiple sclerosis. Input material: CD8+ T cells from PBMCs. The CDR3 DNA follows: TGTGCCACCTGGGGGGGAAACGGTGAAAAACTGTTTTTT. It translates to CATWGGNGEKLFF.